The T cell receptor (beta chain) described here comes from a study of cytomegalovirus exposure and HLA in healthy donors. The study, taken as a whole, reports: Most TCRs appeared rarely, but some public TCRs recurred in many donors. Presence/absence analyses took donor sequencing depth as roughly uniform. As was reported, the classifier diagnosed cytomegalovirus status with high specificity and sensitivity.

Concerning this clone itself: The antigen remains unidentified.

Amplification used 60 Vbeta primers and 13 Jbeta primers. Repertoires were generated with immunoSEQ multiplex PCR, while TCRdb's copy carries only in-frame clones and drops some. The specimen's table records approximately 110,000 clones. Trimming stripped 1 base from V and 7 bases from J, with 13 bases between. CDR3 length: 15 amino acids. CDR1 and CDR2 from the germline V gene are SGHVS and FNYEAQ. This TCR came from a man aged 40-50 years in good health and CMV-seropositive. The chain is built from TRBV7-6 and TRBJ1-4; D is possibly TRBD1 (6 bases). Sequencing was done on a sample of PBMCs. For the CDR3, the DNA is TGTGCCAGCAGCTTAGGGACAGCCGGAGCTGAAAAACTGTTTTTT. Translation: CASSLGTAGAEKLFF. The full variable domain, with the rest looked up from reference TRBV7-6 and TRBJ1-4, is GAGVSQSPRYKVTKRGQDVALRCDPISGHVSLYWYRQALGQGPEFLTYFNYEAQQDKSGLPNDRFSAERPEGSISTLTIQRTEQRDSAMYRCASSLGTAGAEKLFFGSGTQLSVL.